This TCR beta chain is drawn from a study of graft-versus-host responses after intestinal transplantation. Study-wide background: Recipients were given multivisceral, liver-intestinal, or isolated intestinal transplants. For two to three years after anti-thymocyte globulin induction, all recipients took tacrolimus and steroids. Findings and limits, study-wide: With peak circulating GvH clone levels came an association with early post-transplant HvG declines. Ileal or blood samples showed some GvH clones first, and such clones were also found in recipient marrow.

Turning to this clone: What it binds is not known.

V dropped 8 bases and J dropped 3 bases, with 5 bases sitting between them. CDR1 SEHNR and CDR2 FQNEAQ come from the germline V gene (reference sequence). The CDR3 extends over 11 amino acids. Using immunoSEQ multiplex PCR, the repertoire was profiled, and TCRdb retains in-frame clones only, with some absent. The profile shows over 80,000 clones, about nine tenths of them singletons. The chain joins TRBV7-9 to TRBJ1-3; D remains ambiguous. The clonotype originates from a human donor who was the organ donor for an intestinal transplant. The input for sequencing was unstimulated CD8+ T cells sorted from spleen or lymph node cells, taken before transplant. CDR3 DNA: TGTGCCAGCTTCCTTGGAAACACCATATATTTT. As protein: CASFLGNTIYF.